One sample yielded the 19 T cell receptor beta chains listed below, sequenced in a study of blood T cell repertoires in COVID-19. The table came from immunoSEQ multiplex PCR; TCRdb's copy has only in-frame clones and leaves some out. There are 100,000 to 150,000 clones in the sample; roughly 91% occur only once, and approximately 1.5% lies in the top ten. The sequenced sample was peripheral blood. The origin of the receptors is a human donor in a cohort sampled during active COVID-19.

This chain joins TRBV20-1 and TRBJ2-1, with D hard to call. V lost 4 bases, J lost 6 bases, and 7 bases lay in between. The CDR3 is 11 amino acids. Looked up from germline, CDR1 is DFQATT and CDR2 is SNEGSKA (reference sequence). CDR3 amino acids: CSATQVNEQFF. The CDR3 DNA sequence: TGCAGTGCTACCCAGGTCAATGAGCAGTTCTTC.

This rearrangement joins TRBV7-2 to TRBJ2-1, with 9 bases fitting TRBD2. Trimming took 6 bases from V and 9 from J; bases not matched to a gene: 12. This CDR3 contains 15 residues. From germline, CDR1 is SGHTA and CDR2 FQGNSA. The CDR3 sequence: CASRPRLAGSVEQFF. The CDR3, as DNA: TGTGCCAGCAGGCCCCGCCTAGCGGGATCGGTTGAGCAGTTCTTC.

For this clone: A junction boundary mismatches the germline segment, possibly from a read error. Other nucleotide sequences in the sample specify the same CDR3. The V call is TRBV7-7, the J call TRBJ2-1; tentative D call: TRBD2 (6 bases). The length of the CDR3 is 16 residues. Germline V CDR1 and CDR2: SSHAT, FNYEAQ (reference sequence). The CDR3 loop is CASSLTGTSVLNEQFF. CDR3 in DNA: TGTGCTAGCAGCTTAACCGGGACTTCAGTTCTCAATGAGCAGTTCTTC.

The rearrangement joins TRBV19 to TRBJ1-1, with D possibly being TRBD1 (5 bases). Trimming removed 8 bases from V and 3 bases from J, with 10 bases in between. The CDR3 spans 12 residues. Per germline, CDR1 LNHDA and CDR2 SQIVND (reference sequence). The CDR3 region is CASSRQYTEAFF. Written as DNA, the CDR3 is TGTGCCAGTTCAAGACAGTACACTGAAGCTTTCTTT.

V and J are TRBV28 and TRBJ1-2; 11 positions match TRBD1. Trimming cost V 3 bases and J 7 bases; bases outside gene matches: 1. The CDR3 contains 13 residues. Germline CDR1 is MDHEN and CDR2 is SYDVKM. This CDR3 is CASSLGQGVGYTF. CDR3 bases: TGTGCCAGCAGTTTGGGACAGGGGGTTGGCTACACCTTC.

V usage is TRBV6-5 and J usage is TRBJ1-6, with 10 nucleotides matching TRBD1. The CDR3 consists of 14 residues. Losses at the gene ends were 5 bases for V and 9 bases for J; bases not matched to a gene: 4. In germline, CDR1 is MNHEY, CDR2 SVGAGI. This chain's CDR3 is CASSPGQGTSPLHF. The CDR3 DNA sequence: TGTGCCAGCAGTCCGGGACAGGGGACTTCACCCCTCCACTTT.

Regarding this clone: The same CDR3 is also encoded by other DNA sequences in this sample. The chain carries TRBV15 and TRBJ1-5; 9 bases agree with TRBD1. Losses at the gene ends were 5 bases for V and 4 bases for J; bases not matched to a gene: 0. The CDR3 contains 13 residues. Per germline, CDR1 LNHNV and CDR2 YYDKDF (reference sequence). CDR3 bases: TGTGCCACCAGCGGGACAGGGAATCAGCCCCAGCATTTT. Translated, it gives CATSGTGNQPQHF.

There are a few counts of this clone. CDR3: CASSPLTSGGYEQYF. CDR3 nucleotides: TGTGCCAGCAGCCCTTTGACTAGCGGGGGTTACGAGCAGTACTTC. The rearrangement links TRBV6-6 to TRBJ2-7; the match to TRBD2 covers 12 bases. Losses at the gene ends were 6 bases for V and 4 bases for J; bases not matched to a gene: 7. Per the germline V gene, CDR1 is MNHNY and CDR2 is SVGAGI (reference sequence). The CDR3 loop spans 15 amino acids.

The V and J genes are TRBV4-2 and TRBJ1-1; D remains unclear. CDR3 length equals 15 residues. V was clipped by 0 bases and J by 1 base, with 9 bases between them. Germline V CDR1 and CDR2: LGHNA, YNFKEQ. CDR3 bases: TGTGCCAGCAGCCAAGATGAGTCCGCGAACACTGAAGCTTTCTTT. It is translated as CASSQDESANTEAFF.

The chain recombines TRBV6-5 with TRBJ2-7; TRBD1 agrees at 10 bases. With V trimmed by 2 bases and J by 5 bases, 6 bases remained unmatched. CDR3 length: 15 amino acids. Germline V gene lookup returns CDR1 MNHEY and CDR2 SVGAGI. CDR3 residues: CASSYRRTGGDEQYF. The DNA for the CDR3 is TGTGCCAGCAGTTACCGCAGGACAGGGGGAGACGAGCAGTACTTC.

The gene calls are TRBV11-2 and TRBJ2-7, with a weak D call TRBD2 (6 bases). CDR1 and CDR2 (germline): SGHAT, FQNNGV. With 3 bases removed from V and 3 bases from J, the gap between germline ends came to 9 bases. The CDR3 consists of 13 residues. This CDR3 is CASSFGTDYEQYF. The CDR3, as DNA: TGTGCCAGCAGCTTTGGGACTGACTACGAGCAGTACTTC.

The chain uses TRBV11-2 and TRBJ2-7; D not resolved. V lost 2 bases, J lost 5 bases, and 4 bases lay in between. Germline loops: CDR1 SGHAT, CDR2 FQNNGV. CDR3 length: 11 residues. CDR3 bases: TGTGCCAGCAGCTTATCTCACGAGCAGTACTTC. Translation gives CASSLSHEQYF.

This chain links TRBV10-3 with TRBJ2-2, with 7 nucleotides matching TRBD1. CDR1 and CDR2 from the germline V gene are ENHRY and SYGVKD. J was trimmed by 4 bases and V by 0 bases; bases with no gene match: 8. The CDR3 has 17 residues. The CDR3 spells CAISESGPGQTTGELFF. In DNA, the CDR3 is TGTGCCATCAGTGAGTCGGGGCCGGGACAGACCACCGGGGAGCTGTTTTTT.

J is TRBJ1-2 and V is TRBV6-1, with 8 nucleotides matching TRBD1. V shed 3 bases, J shed 7 bases, and the junction held 7 bases outside the gene matches. Germline values: CDR1 MNHNS, CDR2 SASEGT. The CDR3 sequence is 14 residues long. The CDR3 loop is CASSDFGQGGGYTF. Written as DNA, the CDR3 is TGTGCCAGCAGTGATTTCGGACAGGGTGGTGGCTACACCTTC.

The sample holds one count of this clone. The chain couples TRBV5-6 to TRBJ2-2; possibly TRBD2 for D (6 bases). This CDR3 region has 15 residues. Germline CDR1 reads SGHDT; CDR2 reads YYEEEE. With 3 bases removed from V and 7 bases from J, the gap between germline ends came to 16 bases. CDR3 sequence: CASSWSPGGNGELFF. CDR3 sequence (DNA): TGTGCCAGCAGCTGGAGTCCTGGGGGGAACGGGGAGCTGTTTTTT. The full variable domain, its missing parts supplied by reference TRBV5-6 and TRBJ2-2, is DAGVTQSPTHLIKTRGQQVTLRCSPKSGHDTVSWYQQALGQGPQFIFQYYEEEERQRGNFPDRFSGHQFPNYSSELNVNALLLGDSALYLCASSWSPGGNGELFFGEGSRLTVL.

The chain joins TRBV5-1 to TRBJ2-3; no reliable D call. This CDR3 is built from 13 residues. Looked up from germline, CDR1 is SGHRS and CDR2 is YFSETQ. V shed 4 bases and J shed 3 bases, with 9 bases lying between them. In DNA, the CDR3 is TGCGCCAGCAGCCCGTCGAGGACAGATACGCAGTATTTT. Translated, it gives CASSPSRTDTQYF.

CDR3 in DNA: TGCAGCGTTGACCAGACAGGGCTGCAGTACTTC. As protein: CSVDQTGLQYF. The V gene is TRBV29-1, the J gene TRBJ2-7, with TRBD1 identical over 7 bases. The V gene end was trimmed by 3 bases and the J gene end by 9 bases; junction bases not matched to a gene: 5. Germline CDR1 reads SQVTM; CDR2 reads ANQGSEA. This CDR3 spans 11 amino acids.

The chain joins TRBV14 to TRBJ2-7; D unclear. CDR3 size: 13 residues. Germline CDR1 reads SGHDN; CDR2 reads FVKESK. V was trimmed by 3 bases and J by 2 bases, leaving 8 bases between them. CDR3 sequence: CASSHGATYEQYF. Here the CDR3 DNA reads TGTGCCAGCAGCCACGGTGCTACCTACGAGCAGTACTTC.

In DNA, the CDR3 is TGTGCCTGGAGTCGTCCCGGGGAGACCCAGTACTTC. Its protein product is CAWSRPGETQYF. The J gene is TRBJ2-5, the V gene TRBV30; D is unclear. This CDR3 has 12 amino acids. Trimming stripped 2 bases from V and 5 bases from J, with 9 bases between. The germline CDR1 and CDR2 sequences are GTSNPN and SVGIG (reference sequence).